What follows describes a single T cell receptor (beta chain). Authors' processing steps: Researchers report that nucleated cell counts were estimated from reference gene primer amplification. Clones were sequenced by immunoSEQ multiplex PCR, and TCRdb holds only the in-frame ones, with some missing. That table furnishes V, J and clone size, whereas the DNA furnished D and trimming. Counted here are about 71,000 clones, 90% occurring once; the ten biggest clones make up 0.65% to 0.95%. The sample belongs to a study of blood T cell repertoires in COVID-19. Study background: Italy, Spain and the United States were the sources of the convalescent and acute COVID-19 samples. T cells, B-cell-depleted T cells, or PBMCs supplied cDNA or gDNA.

Sequenced: peripheral blood. The receptor comes from a woman older than 75 with acute or convalescent COVID-19.

The CDR3 spells CAISESIGRERDTQYF. DNA for the CDR3: TGTGCCATCAGTGAGTCGATTGGGCGGGAGAGAGATACGCAGTATTTT. The chain employs TRBV10-3 and TRBJ2-3; 7 bases match TRBD2. CDR1 is ENHRY and CDR2 is SYGVKD in the germline V gene. Trimming took 0 bases from V and 5 from J; bases not matched to a gene: 8. The CDR3 extends over 16 amino acids.